Reported below is one T cell receptor beta chain. This clonotype has just a few counts. The specificity of this receptor is unknown. No base qualities exist here, and no much larger clone lies one base off it. The data were taken from a study of regulatory T cells in long-lasting Graves disease (dated by TCRdb to the early 2020s). Regarding the research as a whole: Newly diagnosed Graves' disease patients had taken antithyroid drugs for less than 3 months. Persistent Graves' disease patients were compared with newly diagnosed Graves' disease patients by peripheral blood TCR sequencing and RNA sequencing. The study was registered as a clinical trial and conducted in China. A total of around 35 samples were covered by TCR sequencing, comprising roughly 13 persistent and roughly 20 newly diagnosed Graves' disease patients. What the work shows at the level of the full study, not this receptor alone: Because the primary lesion, thyroid tissue, could not be accessed, the study looked at peripheral blood alone. Compared with newly diagnosed patients, patients with persistent Graves' disease had lower TCR Shannon entropy and fewer highly expanded clones, which suggests clonal expansion. Sequencing and analysis were restricted to the TCR beta chain. As a limitation, the authors acknowledged that the small sample size may reduce accuracy. TRBV28, TRBJ1-2 and TRBJ2-5 were preferentially used in persistent disease, while TRBV20-1 and TRBJ2-1 were favored in newly diagnosed disease. More public clonotypes were shared among persistent patients (under 3,000) than among newly diagnosed patients (under 1,000).

Libraries came from multiplex PCR. TCRdb shows the sequencer as Illumina HiSeq 4000. TCR beta libraries were built with iRepertoire HTBI primers and Arm-PCR amplification of CDR3 regions. PCR products were gel purified before sequencing. On the study's bioinformatics: Gene usage analysis of CDR3 amino acid clonotypes used the 60 to 75 TRBV and 12 to 15 TRBJ segments found across samples. COPE and FqMerger were used to merge filtered high-quality paired reads into contigs. BLAST was used to align contigs to IMGT TRBV, TRBD and TRBJ reference genes, and CDR3 was defined according to IMGT. Any clonotype with a frequency above 0.1% was classified as a highly expanded clone. Shannon entropy was used to measure repertoire diversity, and the Gini coefficient was used to measure V-J evenness. A clonotype found in more than one individual was treated as public. TCRdb applied fastp at Q25 and MiXCR to the public reads, then kept only in-frame beta chains. Every CDR3 protein is listed once, alongside the most common genes and DNA of its rows. The V and J calls here are based on TCRdb, not the publication. The sample has about 530,000 distinct CDR3 sequences on record, about 16% of them singletons. Of the sample, 20% to 25% is held by the ten largest clones.

The sample's time point, from its label and the paper: newly diagnosed GD, antithyroid drugs for less than 3 months. For both TCR sequencing and RNA sequencing, RNA was extracted from PBMCs using TRIzol. Graves' disease was diagnosed according to American Thyroid Association guidelines. The patients came from an endocrinology department in Xi'an, China. From each patient, approximately 9.9 milliliters of peripheral blood was collected into an EDTA anticoagulant tube. Ficoll Paque Plus density gradient separation was used to isolate PBMCs, and no additional T cell sorting was done. An Agilent 2100 Bioanalyzer and agarose gel were used to check RNA quality, and a NanoDrop 2000 was used to measure RNA concentration. V is clipped by 7 bases and J by 5 bases, and the sequence between their germline boundaries is 12 bases long. From its cysteine to its phenylalanine, the CDR3 spans 12 amino acids. Only the CDR3 part of the read is kept: 36 bases, read in frame from the first base. CDR1 MNHEY and CDR2 SMNVEV are derived from the germline V gene (reference sequence).

The sample was also linked to a second study, of T cells in Graves' hyperthyroidism and ophthalmopathy. From that second study: Stable Graves' hyperthyroidism was defined as no progression to ophthalmopathy during 18 months of follow-up. Hyperthyroidism patients were aged 18 to 65 years and newly diagnosed, with disease duration of less than 2 months. Exclusion was applied to patients with uncontrolled infections, other autoimmune diseases, pregnancy or lactation. Diagnoses were based on clinical symptoms, serum thyroxine and TRAb, thyroid ultrasound and orbital computed tomography. For the first round of RT-PCR on the TCR CDR3, the HTBI primer set was used together with the Qiagen OneStep RT-PCR kit. Blood samples also contained most of the expanded thyroid clonotypes (frequency above 0.001), which suggests that blood repertoires may reflect thyroid immune responses. In cross-validation, a model built on a 13 V-J signature told ophthalmopathy apart from stable hyperthyroidism with 85% to 90% sensitivity and about 81% specificity, and in testing the same model reached 80%/75%. In validation, the model predicted progression to ophthalmopathy with approximately 71% sensitivity and over 72% specificity, a median of 6.5 months before onset. TCR V-J signatures able to tell the groups apart were searched for in a discovery cohort of 100 patients, of whom 43 had Graves' ophthalmopathy and around 56 had stable Graves' hyperthyroidism. Prospective prediction of ophthalmopathy was tested in an independent validation cohort of under 20 hyperthyroidism patients and roughly 16 patients who later progressed to ophthalmopathy. The roughly 94 discovery patients were randomly divided into training and test sets at a 7:3 ratio. Thyroid tissue and blood T-cell repertoires from several Graves' hyperthyroidism patients were also compared in the study. Following sampling, methimazole starting at 30 mg daily was given to hyperthyroidism patients, and high-dose intravenous methylprednisolone was given to ophthalmopathy patients. A second multiplex PCR round built the libraries, followed by size selection and purification. Paired-end sequencing of the libraries was performed with 100 bp reads on an Illumina HiSeq2000. Raw data were processed with SOAPnuke, discarding reads with adapters, uncalled bases, mean Phred below 15, or no exact constant-primer or identifier match. COPE v1.2.5 was used to merge high-quality paired reads, and clonotypes were defined as unique nucleotide sequences. MiTCR v1.1 was used to align the clonotypes against IMGT TRBV, TRBD and TRBJ reference segments. The analysis included only V-J combinations with a frequency above 0.0001, which together covered 99% to 99.2% of the repertoires. A TCS score was defined as the ratio of F50 (clonal expansion) to E x V (chaos), with BLOSUM62-based TCRdist applied between CDR3 peptides within each V-J. Welch's t-statistics and random forest reduced around 550 V-J features to 10 to 15, which were used in a naive Bayes classifier (R e1071). Sample size was not statistically predetermined, and investigators were not blinded to group allocation. The paper reports TCR Vbeta CDR3 sequencing of fewer than 150 peripheral blood samples: some 41 ophthalmopathy, roughly 74 hyperthyroidism and approximately 17 progressor patients.

This specimen was peripheral blood mononuclear cells (PBMCs), taken at new diagnosis, from a patient treated with antithyroid drugs. The chain uses TRBV27 and TRBJ2-7, and perhaps TRBD1 as D gene, on 6 matching bases. The TCR originated in a woman aged 40 to 65 with Graves disease. Donor details come from another sample of the same person, matched by shared clones. The sequenced DNA is TGTGCCAGCACGGACAGATCCAACGAGCAGTACTTC. Its protein reads: CASTDRSNEQYF.